The rows below give T cell receptor beta chains drawn from one sample of a study of CD4 T cells in relation to SARS-CoV-2 and coronaviruses. Clones were read by immunoSEQ multiplex PCR, and TCRdb kept only the in-frame ones, dropping some. This table holds roughly 71,000 clones, 75% to 90% found once. Sequencing was carried out using memory CD4+ T cells from PBMCs. The receptors were sampled from a human donor in good health. Each CDR3 is given with its conserved first and last residue. D genes are given only for firm matches. Size tells how often a clone was seen (once, few, many) or the class of an expanded clone, and some rows leave it out.

>TRBV7-3|.|.|TRBJ2-7
CASSTLVGYEQYF
TGTGCCAGCAGCACCCTGGTGGGCTACGAGCAGTACTTC
>TRBV9|.|few|TRBJ2-3
CASSPRSWLATQYF
TGTGCCAGCAGCCCTCGGAGTTGGCTAGCTACGCAGTATTTT
>TRBV3-1/TRBV3-2|TRBD1|few|TRBJ1-2
CASSQDRDDGYTF
TGTGCCAGCAGCCAGGACAGGGACGATGGCTACACCTTC
>TRBV7-3|TRBD2|.|TRBJ2-1
CASSPRASGRDNEQFF
TGTGCCAGCAGTCCAAGGGCTAGCGGGAGGGACAACGAGCAGTTCTTC
>TRBV7-9|.|few|TRBJ2-1
CASSPGTVGGEQFF
TGTGCCAGCAGCCCGGGGACAGTCGGAGGGGAGCAGTTCTTC
>TRBV18|.|once|TRBJ1-5
CASSLGVGNQPQHF
TGTGCCAGCTCACTGGGGGTGGGCAATCAGCCCCAGCATTTT
>TRBV2|.|.|TRBJ2-3
CASSQGGWADTQYF
TGTGCCAGCAGCCAGGGGGGATGGGCAGATACGCAGTATTTT
>TRBV2|TRBD2|.|TRBJ2-5
CASSEEGGGETQYF
TGTGCCAGCAGTGAAGAGGGCGGGGGAGAGACCCAGTACTTC
>TRBV5-1|TRBD2|once|TRBJ2-3
CASSLGAWTSGGAETQYF
TGCGCCAGCAGCTTGGGGGCTTGGACTAGCGGGGGGGCGGAGACGCAGTATTTT
>TRBV29-1|TRBD1|.|TRBJ1-2
CSAGQGAGGYTF
TGCAGCGCGGGACAGGGGGCTGGTGGCTACACCTTC
>TRBV28|TRBD1|.|TRBJ2-3
CASSFAGTALSDTQYF
TGTGCCAGCAGTTTCGCCGGGACAGCCCTTAGCGATACGCAGTATTTT
>TRBV2|.|.|TRBJ2-1
CASSDGGGLNEQFF
TGTGCCAGCAGTGACGGGGGAGGTCTAAATGAGCAGTTCTTC
>TRBV4-3|.|.|TRBJ1-2
CASSQGEYGYTF
TGCGCCAGCAGCCAGGGGGAATATGGCTACACCTTC
>TRBV28|.|.|TRBJ1-2
CASSLRVGSPNYGYTF
TGTGCCAGCAGTTTAAGGGTTGGCAGCCCTAACTATGGCTACACCTTC
>TRBV2|.|.|TRBJ1-1
CASRIPTGSTEAFF
TGTGCCAGCAGAATTCCTACAGGGAGCACTGAAGCTTTCTTT
>TRBV5-6|.|.|TRBJ1-1
CASSTEGGGNAEAFF
TGTGCCAGCAGCACGGAAGGGGGTGGGAATGCTGAAGCTTTCTTT
>TRBV5-1|.|.|TRBJ2-5
CASSPTLGQETQYF
TGCGCCAGCAGCCCCACTTTAGGACAAGAGACCCAGTACTTC
>TRBV7-3|.|.|TRBJ2-1
CASSLTGGGNNEQFF
TGTGCCAGCAGCTTAACCGGCGGGGGCAACAATGAGCAGTTCTTC
>TRBV6-5|.|.|TRBJ1-6
CASIQRAGSPLHF
TGTGCCAGCATCCAACGGGCTGGTTCACCCCTCCACTTT
>TRBV3-1/TRBV3-2|.|.|TRBJ2-3
CASSHRRLLQYF
TGTGCCAGCAGCCACCGACGACTTTTGCAGTATTTT
>TRBV5-1|TRBD1|.|TRBJ2-7
CASSQDRGGGVQYF
TGCGCCAGCAGCCAGGACAGGGGAGGGGGGGTGCAGTACTTC
>TRBV30|TRBD1|.|TRBJ1-2
CAWTGQGALLGYTF
TGTGCCTGGACCGGACAGGGGGCGCTCCTTGGCTACACCTTC
>TRBV6-5|.|.|TRBJ1-6
CASSSGDPHNSPLHF
TGTGCCAGCAGCTCTGGCGATCCACATAATTCACCCCTCCACTTT
>TRBV2|.|.|TRBJ1-2
CASSPTGYGYTF
TGTGCCAGCAGCCCAACGGGGTATGGCTACACCTTC
>TRBV3-1/TRBV3-2|.|.|TRBJ2-1
CASSGTLTEQFF
TGTGCCAGCAGCGGTACCCTCACAGAGCAGTTCTTC
>TRBV7-9|TRBD2|.|TRBJ2-3
CASSLGTSGSTDTQYF
TGTGCCAGCAGCCTCGGGACTAGCGGAAGCACAGATACGCAGTATTTT
>TRBV2|TRBD1|.|TRBJ2-3
CASSQRGQGPDTQYF
TGTGCCAGCAGCCAGAGGGGACAGGGCCCAGATACGCAGTATTTT
>TRBV30|TRBD1|.|TRBJ1-1
CAWSVQGGMAFF
TGTGCCTGGAGTGTCCAGGGGGGGATGGCTTTCTTT
>TRBV15|TRBD2|.|TRBJ2-3
CATSRDGLAGADTQYF
TGTGCCACCAGCAGAGATGGACTAGCGGGGGCAGATACGCAGTATTTT
>TRBV24-1|.|.|TRBJ2-7
CATSDEDYEQYF
TGTGCCACCAGTGATGAAGACTACGAGCAGTACTTC
>TRBV5-1|.|.|TRBJ1-1
CASSESIQGFGTEAFF
TGCGCCAGCAGCGAGTCTATTCAGGGCTTTGGCACTGAAGCTTTCTTT
>TRBV7-9|.|few|TRBJ1-1
CASSLLNLGPNTEAFF
TGTGCCAGCAGCTTATTGAATTTGGGTCCGAACACTGAAGCTTTCTTT
>TRBV10-1|.|.|TRBJ2-7
CASSEQGYEQYF
TGCGCCAGCAGTGAGCAGGGGTACGAGCAGTACTTC
>TRBV6-6|.|.|TRBJ1-2
CASSSQMGNYGYTF
TGTGCCAGCAGTTCCCAAATGGGAAACTATGGCTACACCTTC
>TRBV10-2|TRBD1|once|TRBJ2-7
CASSYGTASSYEQYF
TGCGCCAGCAGTTACGGGACAGCTAGCTCCTACGAGCAGTACTTC
>TRBV7-9|.|.|TRBJ1-1
CASGGRTAEAFF
TGTGCCAGCGGAGGGAGAACAGCTGAAGCTTTCTTT
>TRBV28|TRBD1|.|TRBJ1-3
CASSPGDRGSSGNTIYF
TGTGCCAGCAGTCCCGGGGACAGGGGAAGCTCTGGAAACACCATATATTTT
>TRBV30|TRBD2|.|TRBJ2-1
CAWRRIGTSEYNEQFF
TGTGCCTGGAGACGAATAGGGACTAGCGAGTACAATGAGCAGTTCTTC
>TRBV7-2|.|.|TRBJ2-2
CASSDPGRIFGTGELFF
TGTGCCAGCAGCGATCCGGGACGGATCTTTGGCACCGGGGAGCTGTTTTTT
>TRBV11-2|TRBD2|.|TRBJ2-2
CASSLERGPGELFF
TGTGCCAGCAGCTTGGAGCGGGGCCCCGGGGAGCTGTTTTTT
>TRBV18|.|.|TRBJ1-1
CASSPYGGANTEAFF
TGTGCCAGCTCACCATATGGGGGAGCGAACACTGAAGCTTTCTTT
>TRBV7-9|TRBD2|.|TRBJ2-7
CASSPPLRLAGNYEQYF
TGTGCCAGCAGCCCCCCGCTCCGGCTAGCGGGCAACTACGAGCAGTACTTC
>TRBV28|TRBD1|.|TRBJ1-2
CASREQGLGHGYTF
TGTGCCAGCAGGGAACAGGGGCTGGGCCATGGCTACACCTTC
>TRBV3-1/TRBV3-2|.|.|TRBJ2-3
CASGRGDTQYF
TGTGCCAGCGGACGGGGAGATACGCAGTATTTT
>TRBV7-3|.|.|TRBJ2-1
CASSLQAGSSYNEQFF
TGTGCCAGCAGCTTACAGGCGGGGAGCTCCTACAATGAGCAGTTCTTC
>TRBV7-9|.|few|TRBJ1-2
CASSLAVGGAPGYTF
TGTGCCAGCAGCTTAGCTGTTGGGGGGGCGCCGGGCTACACCTTC
>TRBV10-3|.|.|TRBJ2-7
CAISGSIWEQYF
TGTGCCATCAGTGGGTCGATTTGGGAGCAGTACTTC
>TRBV4-1|TRBD1|.|TRBJ2-2
CASSLLWDRITGELFF
TGCGCCAGCAGCCTCCTCTGGGACAGGATCACCGGGGAGCTGTTTTTT
>TRBV10-3|.|.|TRBJ1-1
CAIRGEWNTEAFF
TGTGCCATCAGGGGGGAGTGGAACACTGAAGCTTTCTTT
>TRBV28|.|.|TRBJ1-4
CASRPLGRKLFF
TGTGCCAGCAGGCCCCTCGGCAGGAAACTGTTTTTT
>TRBV4-3|TRBD2|.|TRBJ2-1
CASSQASGGGPYNEQFF
TGCGCCAGCAGCCAAGCTAGCGGGGGGGGGCCCTACAATGAGCAGTTCTTC
>TRBV19|.|once|TRBJ1-1
CASSMGGRTEAFF
TGTGCCAGTAGTATGGGGGGGCGAACTGAAGCTTTCTTT
>TRBV6-6|TRBD1|.|TRBJ2-7
CASSRPDATGGVGQYF
TGTGCCAGCAGTCGCCCAGATGCCACAGGGGGCGTAGGGCAGTACTTC
>TRBV6-6|.|.|TRBJ1-4
CASSYRGINEKLFF
TGTGCCAGCAGTTACAGAGGGATTAATGAAAAACTGTTTTTT
>TRBV29-1|.|.|TRBJ1-2
CISQGGYGYTF
TGCATTTCTCAGGGTGGCTATGGCTACACCTTC
>TRBV25-1|.|.|TRBJ1-5
CASSGLVGEPQHF
TGTGCCAGCAGTGGGTTGGTGGGAGAGCCCCAGCATTTT
>TRBV19|.|few|TRBJ1-3
CASTPTVGNTIYF
TGTGCCAGTACCCCCACGGTTGGAAACACCATATATTTT